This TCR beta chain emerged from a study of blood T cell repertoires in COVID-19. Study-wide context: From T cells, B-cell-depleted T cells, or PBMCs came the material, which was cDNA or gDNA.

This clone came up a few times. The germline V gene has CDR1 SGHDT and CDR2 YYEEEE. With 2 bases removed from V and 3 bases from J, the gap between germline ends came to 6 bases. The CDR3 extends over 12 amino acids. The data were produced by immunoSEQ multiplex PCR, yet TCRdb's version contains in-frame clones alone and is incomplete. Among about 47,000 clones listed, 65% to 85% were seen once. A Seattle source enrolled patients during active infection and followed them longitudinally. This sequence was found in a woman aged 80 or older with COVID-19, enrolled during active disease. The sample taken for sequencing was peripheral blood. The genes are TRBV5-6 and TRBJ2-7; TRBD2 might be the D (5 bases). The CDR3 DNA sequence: TGTGCCAGCAGCTTTGCGGGCTACGAGCAGTACTTC. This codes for CASSFAGYEQYF.